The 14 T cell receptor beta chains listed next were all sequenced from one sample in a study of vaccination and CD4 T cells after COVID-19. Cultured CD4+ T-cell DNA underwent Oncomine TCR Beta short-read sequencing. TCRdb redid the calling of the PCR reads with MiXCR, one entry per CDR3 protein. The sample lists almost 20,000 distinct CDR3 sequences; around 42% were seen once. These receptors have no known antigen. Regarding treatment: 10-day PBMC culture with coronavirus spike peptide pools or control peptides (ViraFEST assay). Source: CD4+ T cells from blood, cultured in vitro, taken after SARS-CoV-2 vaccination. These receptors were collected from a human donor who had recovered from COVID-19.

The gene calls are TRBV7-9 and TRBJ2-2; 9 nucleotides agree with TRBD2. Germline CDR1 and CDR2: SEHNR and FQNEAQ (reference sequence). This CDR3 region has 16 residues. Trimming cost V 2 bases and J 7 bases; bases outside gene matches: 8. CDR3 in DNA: TGTGCCAGCAGCTTACAGTCTAGCGGGATGGGCGGGGAGCTGTTTTTT. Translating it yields CASSLQSSGMGGELFF.

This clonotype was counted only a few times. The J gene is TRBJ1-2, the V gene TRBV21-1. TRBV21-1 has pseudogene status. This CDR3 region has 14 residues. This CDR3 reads CASSKSALSYGYTF. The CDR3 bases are TGTGCCAGCAGCAAATCGGCGCTAAGCTATGGCTACACCTTC.

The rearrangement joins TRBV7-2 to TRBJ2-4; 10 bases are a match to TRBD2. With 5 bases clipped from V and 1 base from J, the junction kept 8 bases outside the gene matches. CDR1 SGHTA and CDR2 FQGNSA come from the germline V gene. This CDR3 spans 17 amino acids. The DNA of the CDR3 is TGTGCCAGCAGCCGATCTAGCGGGAGTACGGCCAAAAACATTCAGTACTTC. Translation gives CASSRSSGSTAKNIQYF. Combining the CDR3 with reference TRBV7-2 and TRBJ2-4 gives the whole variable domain GAGVSQSPSNKVTEKGKDVELRCDPISGHTALYWYRQSLGQGLEFLIYFQGNSAPDKSGLPSDRFSAERTGGSVSTLTIQRTQQEDSAVYLCASSRSSGSTAKNIQYFGAGTRLSVL.

The chain's CDR3 is CASSQSRAYGYTF. The DNA of the CDR3 is TGTGCCAGCAGCCAAAGCAGGGCCTATGGCTACACCTTC. The V gene is TRBV14, the J gene TRBJ1-2; D may be TRBD1 (5 bases). Germline CDR1 reads SGHDN; CDR2 reads FVKESK. The CDR3 consists of 13 residues. V was trimmed by 2 bases and J by 4 bases, leaving 8 bases between them.

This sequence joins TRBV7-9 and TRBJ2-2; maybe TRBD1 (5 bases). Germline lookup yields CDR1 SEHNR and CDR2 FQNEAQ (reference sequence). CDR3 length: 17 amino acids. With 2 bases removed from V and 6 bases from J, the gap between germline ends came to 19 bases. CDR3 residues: CASSLLVGSRAAGELFF. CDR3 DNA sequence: TGTGCCAGCAGCTTACTCGTAGGTAGCAGGGCCGCCGGGGAGCTGTTTTTT.

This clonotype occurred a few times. CDR3 coding DNA: TGTGCCAGCAGGTCAGGGGCCAGGATCTATGGCTACACCTTC. Residues: CASRSGARIYGYTF. The chain joins TRBV7-2 to TRBJ1-2, with a weak D call TRBD1 (6 bases). The CDR3 is 14 amino acids. The V gene's germline CDR1 is SGHTA and CDR2 FQGNSA. V lost 6 bases, J lost 4 bases, and 15 bases lay in between.

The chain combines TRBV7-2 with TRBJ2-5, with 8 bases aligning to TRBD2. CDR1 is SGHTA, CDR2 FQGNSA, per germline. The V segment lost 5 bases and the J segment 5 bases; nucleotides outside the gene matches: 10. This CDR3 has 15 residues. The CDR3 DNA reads TGTGCCAGCAGCGTCAGCGGGGGTGTACGGGAGACCCAGTACTTC. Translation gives CASSVSGGVRETQYF.

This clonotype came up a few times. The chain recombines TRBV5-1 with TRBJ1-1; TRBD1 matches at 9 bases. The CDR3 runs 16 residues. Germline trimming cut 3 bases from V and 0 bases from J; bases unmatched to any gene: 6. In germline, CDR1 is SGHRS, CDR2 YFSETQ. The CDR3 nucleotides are TGCGCCAGCAGCTCGGGGACAGGGCAAATGAACACTGAAGCTTTCTTT. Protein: CASSSGTGQMNTEAFF.

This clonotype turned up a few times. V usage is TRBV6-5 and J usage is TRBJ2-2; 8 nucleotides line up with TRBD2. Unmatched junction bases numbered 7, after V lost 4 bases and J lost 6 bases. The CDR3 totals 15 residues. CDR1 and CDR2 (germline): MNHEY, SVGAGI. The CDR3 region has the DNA TGTGCCAGCAGTTTGGCTAGCGGGCCCCCCGGGGAGCTGTTTTTT. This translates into CASSLASGPPGELFF.

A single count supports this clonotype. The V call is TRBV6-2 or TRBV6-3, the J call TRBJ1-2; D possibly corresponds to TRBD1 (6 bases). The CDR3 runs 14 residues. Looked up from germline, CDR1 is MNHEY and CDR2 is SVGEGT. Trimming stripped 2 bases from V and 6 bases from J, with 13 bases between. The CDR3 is CASSYQTGRNGYTF. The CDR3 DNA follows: TGTGCCAGCAGTTACCAGACAGGCCGGAATGGCTACACCTTC.

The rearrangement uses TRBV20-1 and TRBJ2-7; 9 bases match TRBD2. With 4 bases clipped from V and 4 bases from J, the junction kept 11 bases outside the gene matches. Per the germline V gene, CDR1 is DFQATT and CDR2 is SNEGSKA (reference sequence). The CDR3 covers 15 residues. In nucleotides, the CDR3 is TGCAGTGCTAATAATCCGGGACTAGCTTCTTACGAGCAGTACTTC. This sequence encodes CSANNPGLASYEQYF.

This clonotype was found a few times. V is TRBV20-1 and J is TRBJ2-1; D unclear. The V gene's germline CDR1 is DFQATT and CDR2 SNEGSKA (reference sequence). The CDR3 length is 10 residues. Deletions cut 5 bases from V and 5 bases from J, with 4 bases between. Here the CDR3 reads CSAAHNEQFF. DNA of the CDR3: TGCAGTGCTGCCCACAATGAGCAGTTCTTC.

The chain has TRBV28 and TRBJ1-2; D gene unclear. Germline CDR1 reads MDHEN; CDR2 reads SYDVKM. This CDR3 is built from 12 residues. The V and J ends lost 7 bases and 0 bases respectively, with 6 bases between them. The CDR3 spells CASMETNYGYTF. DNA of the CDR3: TGTGCCAGCATGGAAACTAACTATGGCTACACCTTC.

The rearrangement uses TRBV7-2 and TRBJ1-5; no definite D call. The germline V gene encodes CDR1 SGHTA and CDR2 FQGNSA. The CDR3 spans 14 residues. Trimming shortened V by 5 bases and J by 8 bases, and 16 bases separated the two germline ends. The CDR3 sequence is CASSRTTRIEPQHF. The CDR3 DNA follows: TGTGCCAGCAGCCGGACGACACGAATCGAGCCCCAGCATTTT.